These T cell receptor beta chains were read from a single sample in a study of tumor-infiltrating lymphocytes in primary liver carcinoma. TCRdb analysed the multiplex PCR reads with MiXCR anew, one entry per CDR3 protein. The sample has 40,000 or so distinct CDR3 sequences; 75% are singletons. Sequenced: tumor-adjacent normal liver tissue. These TCRs come from a woman in her thirties with primary liver carcinoma and hepatitis B virus infection. CDR3s include the opening cysteine and the closing phenylalanine or tryptophan. The D gene is left open where the match is weak. Clone sizes are given selectively: once, few, many, or a class where the clone is expanded.

v_gene	abundance	d_gene	j_gene	len	CDR3aa	CDR3nt
TRBV10-2	NA	TRBD2	TRBJ2-1	14	CASKRGEGYNEQFF	TGCGCCAGCAAGCGGGGAGAGGGTTACAATGAACAGTTCTTC
TRBV6-5	NA	NA	TRBJ2-1	15	CASSWTIASYNVRFF	TGTGCCAGCAGTTGGACTATCGCGTCCTACAATGTGCGGTTCTTC
TRBV5-5	NA	NA	TRBJ2-1	13	CASIYREYNEQFF	TGTGCCAGCATCTACAGGGAGTATAATGAGCAGTTCTTC
TRBV4-3	few	NA	TRBJ2-2	12	CASRSGTGELFF	TGCGCCAGCAGATCTGGCACCGGCGAGCTGTTTTTT
TRBV24-1	many	NA	TRBJ2-2	13	CATSDYFAGELFF	TGTGCCACCAGCGACTATTTCGCCGGGGAGCTGTTTTTT
TRBV12-3/TRBV12-4	NA	TRBD2	TRBJ2-1	16	CASLQGGREGLNEQFF	TGTGCCAGTCTGCAAGGAGGAAGGGAGGGCCTCAATGAGCAGTTCTTC
TRBV11-2	NA	NA	TRBJ2-3	17	CAISHRGGGSLTDTQYF	TGTGCTATCAGCCATCGAGGGGGCGGGAGCCTCACAGACACGCAGTATTTT
TRBV11-2	many	TRBD1	TRBJ2-2	15	CASSVETGDTGELFF	TGTGCCAGCAGCGTAGAGACAGGGGACACCGGGGAGCTGTTTTTT
TRBV5-4	NA	TRBD2	TRBJ2-1	15	CASSLSGSSYDEKFF	TGTGCCAGCAGCCTTAGCGGGAGTTCGTACGATGAGAAGTTCTTC
TRBV29-1	many	TRBD1	TRBJ1-1	13	CSAQGGWNTEAFF	TGCAGCGCCCAGGGGGGGTGGAACACTGAAGCTTTCTTT
TRBV29-1	NA	TRBD2	TRBJ2-1	14	CSLTGLAGNNEQIF	TGCAGCCTAACGGGACTAGCGGGGAATAATGAGCAGATCTTC
TRBV28	many	TRBD1	TRBJ2-7	13	CASSRDRVYEQYF	TGTGCCAGCAGCAGGGACAGGGTCTACGAGCAGTACTTC
TRBV12-3/TRBV12-4	once	NA	TRBJ1-5	13	CASSFEGTHPQHF	TGTGCCAGCAGTTTTGAGGGGACACACCCCCAGCATTTT
TRBV6-5	NA	NA	TRBJ1-1	14	CASTSATGGTEAFF	TGTGCCAGCACTTCCGCGACAGGAGGCACAGAAGCTTTCTTT
TRBV7-6	NA	NA	TRBJ2-7	14	CASSWDPNSYEQYF	TGTGCCAGCAGCTGGGACCCCAACTCCTACGAGCAGTACTTC
TRBV5-1	NA	NA	TRBJ2-6	18	CDSSLRLVGGSGANVLTF	TGCGACAGCAGCTTGAGACTAGTGGGAGGCTCTGGGGCCAACGTCCTGACTTTC
TRBV29-1	NA	TRBD2	TRBJ2-1	14	CSLTGLARNSEQFF	TGCAGCCTAACGGGACTAGCACGGAACAGTGAGCAGTTCTTC
TRBV12-3/TRBV12-4	NA	NA	TRBJ2-1	16	CASKPGDRISYNEQFF	TGTGCCAGCAAACCTGGGGACCGCATCTCCTACAATGAGCAATTCTTC
TRBV6-1	NA	NA	TRBJ1-6	15	CASTRYSSLESPLHF	TGTGCCAGCACCAGATATTCGTCCTTGGAGTCACCCCTCCACTTT
TRBV7-9	many	NA	TRBJ1-2	14	CASSFTRQNYGYTF	TGTGCCAGCAGCTTTACTCGACAGAACTATGGCTACACCTTC
TRBV4-2	NA	TRBD2	TRBJ2-3	16	CASSQRTSGSGDTEYF	TGTGCCAGCAGCCAAAGGACTAGCGGGAGTGGGGATACGGAGTATTTT
TRBV4-3	NA	TRBD2	TRBJ2-1	15	CASSHSSGVYNERFF	TGCGCCAGCAGCCATTCTAGCGGGGTTTACAATGAGCGGTTCTTC
TRBV12-5	NA	TRBD1	TRBJ1-1	15	CASGPGTGVYTEAFF	TGTGCTAGTGGTCCCGGGACAGGGGTATACACTGAAGCTTTCTTT
TRBV6-2/TRBV6-3	NA	NA	TRBJ1-2	13	CASSSADNCGYTF	TGTGCCAGCAGTTCCGCGGATAACTGTGGCTACACCTTC